This is a list of T cell receptor beta chains from one sample in a study of regulatory dendritic cells for organ transplantation. Clones were sequenced by immunoSEQ multiplex PCR, and TCRdb holds only the in-frame ones, with some missing. This table holds about 28,000 clones, roughly 85% found once. The material sequenced was naive CD8+ T cells from blood. Receptor source: a human donor in good health. The CDR3 runs from the conserved cysteine through the conserved F or W. D genes are given only for firm matches. The size entry is marked missing in some rows and otherwise reads once, few, many or a size class.

TRBD2	TRBV19	16	TRBJ2-3	.	CASSIRLAGLTDTQYF	TGTGCCAGTAGTATAAGGCTAGCGGGCCTCACAGATACGCAGTATTTT
.	TRBV5-1	18	TRBJ1-1	.	CASSWTPMTTDMNTEAFF	TGCGCCAGCAGCTGGACCCCTATGACTACAGATATGAACACTGAAGCTTTCTTT
TRBD2	TRBV10-3	14	TRBJ2-5	once	CAIRKTSGQETQYF	TGTGCCATCAGAAAGACTAGCGGGCAAGAGACCCAGTACTTC
TRBD1	TRBV18	16	TRBJ2-1	.	CASSTGQGPPYNEQFF	TGTGCCAGCTCAACGGGACAGGGTCCCCCTTACAATGAGCAGTTCTTC
TRBD1	TRBV19	17	TRBJ1-5	.	CASSIVPGQGSYQPQHF	TGTGCCAGTAGTATAGTCCCGGGACAGGGGAGTTATCAGCCCCAGCATTTT
TRBD2	TRBV9	16	TRBJ2-2	.	CASGRAGGLNTGELFF	TGTGCCAGCGGCCGAGCGGGGGGCCTGAACACCGGGGAGCTGTTTTTT
.	TRBV2	15	TRBJ1-5	.	CASSIRGTPNQPQHF	TGTGCCAGCAGTATAAGGGGGACCCCCAATCAGCCCCAGCATTTT
TRBD1	TRBV6-6	15	TRBJ1-4	.	CATTPYRGNNEKLFF	TGTGCCACAACCCCGTACAGGGGTAATAATGAAAAACTGTTTTTT
TRBD2	TRBV2	17	TRBJ2-5	.	CASSEALKAGGRETQYF	TGTGCCAGCAGTGAAGCGCTGAAAGCGGGGGGGCGTGAGACCCAGTACTTC
TRBD2	TRBV6-7	15	TRBJ2-7	.	CASSPPAGTSGEQYF	TGTGCCAGCAGTCCTCCCGCCGGGACTAGCGGCGAGCAGTACTTC
.	TRBV7-2	13	TRBJ2-7	.	CASSFNSGYEQYF	TGTGCCAGCAGCTTTAATTCGGGTTACGAGCAGTACTTC
.	TRBV7-9	18	TRBJ2-7	.	CASSLARVSARAHGEQYF	TGTGCCAGCAGCTTAGCGAGGGTTTCCGCTAGGGCCCATGGCGAGCAGTACTTC
.	TRBV7-9	16	TRBJ2-5	.	CASSSSTQQDQETQYF	TGTGCCAGCAGCTCCTCTACGCAGCAGGACCAAGAGACCCAGTACTTC